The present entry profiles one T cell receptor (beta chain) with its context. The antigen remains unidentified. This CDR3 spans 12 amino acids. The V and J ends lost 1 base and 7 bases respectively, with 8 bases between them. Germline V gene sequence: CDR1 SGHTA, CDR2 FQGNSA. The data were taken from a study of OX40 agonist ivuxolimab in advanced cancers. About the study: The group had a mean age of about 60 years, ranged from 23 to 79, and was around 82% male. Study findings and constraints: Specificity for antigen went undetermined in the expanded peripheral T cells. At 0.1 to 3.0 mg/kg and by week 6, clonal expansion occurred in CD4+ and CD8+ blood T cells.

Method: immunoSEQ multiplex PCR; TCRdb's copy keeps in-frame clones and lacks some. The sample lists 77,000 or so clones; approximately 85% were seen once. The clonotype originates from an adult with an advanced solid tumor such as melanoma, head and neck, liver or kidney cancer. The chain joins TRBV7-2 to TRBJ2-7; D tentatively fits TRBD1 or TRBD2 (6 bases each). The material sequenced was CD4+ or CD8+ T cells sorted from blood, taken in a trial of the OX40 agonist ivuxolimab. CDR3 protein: CASSLGRGEQYF. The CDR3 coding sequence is TGTGCCAGCAGCTTAGGGAGGGGGGAGCAGTACTTC.